Listed below are T cell receptor beta chains from one sample, sequenced in a study of cytomegalovirus exposure and HLA in healthy donors. Produced via immunoSEQ multiplex PCR; TCRdb's table is partial and in-frame only. In the table there are roughly 150,000 clones, over 60% of which are singletons. The specimen sequenced was PBMCs. Receptors were obtained from a woman between 40 and 50 years old in good health and CMV-seronegative. CDR3s include the opening cysteine and the closing phenylalanine or tryptophan. The D gene is left open where the match is weak. For some rows the clone size is stated as once, few or many, or as a class when expanded; others skip it.

abundance: -
j_gene: TRBJ1-2
d_gene: TRBD1
v_gene: TRBV29-1
CDR3aa: CSVTGEHGYTF
CDR3nt: TGCAGCGTCACAGGGGAGCATGGCTACACCTTC

abundance: -
j_gene: TRBJ2-7
d_gene: -
v_gene: TRBV2
CDR3aa: CASSDKSFSYEQYF
CDR3nt: TGTGCCAGCAGTGATAAGAGCTTCTCCTACGAGCAGTACTTC

abundance: few
j_gene: TRBJ1-5
d_gene: -
v_gene: TRBV5-4
CDR3aa: CASSNSGAQPQHF
CDR3nt: TGTGCCAGCAGCAACTCAGGGGCTCAGCCCCAGCATTTT

abundance: once
j_gene: TRBJ2-1
d_gene: -
v_gene: TRBV7-6
CDR3aa: CASSLGGSYNEQFF
CDR3nt: TGTGCCAGCAGCTTGGGGGGTTCCTACAATGAGCAGTTCTTC

abundance: -
j_gene: TRBJ1-2
d_gene: -
v_gene: TRBV6-5
CDR3aa: CASSLGAPPNYGYTF
CDR3nt: TGTGCCAGCAGTTTAGGGGCCCCTCCTAACTATGGCTACACCTTC

abundance: -
j_gene: TRBJ1-1
d_gene: TRBD1
v_gene: TRBV2
CDR3aa: CASLDRGLEAFF
CDR3nt: TGTGCCAGCCTAGACAGGGGGCTGGAAGCTTTCTTT

abundance: -
j_gene: TRBJ1-2
d_gene: -
v_gene: TRBV18
CDR3aa: CASSPNVNRNYGYTF
CDR3nt: TGTGCCAGCTCACCGAATGTGAACAGGAACTATGGCTACACCTTC

abundance: -
j_gene: TRBJ1-2
d_gene: TRBD1
v_gene: TRBV5-1
CDR3aa: CASSLNTGGAYGYTF
CDR3nt: TGCGCCAGCAGCTTGAACACAGGGGGAGCCTATGGCTACACCTTC

abundance: -
j_gene: TRBJ2-5
d_gene: -
v_gene: TRBV20-1
CDR3aa: CSVQRGETQYF
CDR3nt: TGCAGTGTCCAGAGAGGGGAGACCCAGTACTTC

abundance: -
j_gene: TRBJ2-7
d_gene: TRBD1
v_gene: TRBV30
CDR3aa: CAWSKWDRGLYYEQYF
CDR3nt: TGTGCCTGGAGTAAATGGGACAGGGGGCTATATTACGAGCAGTACTTC

abundance: few
j_gene: TRBJ1-5
d_gene: TRBD1
v_gene: TRBV7-9
CDR3aa: CASSLGVTGDQPQHF
CDR3nt: TGTGCCAGCAGCTTAGGTGTGACAGGGGATCAGCCCCAGCATTTT

abundance: once
j_gene: TRBJ2-7
d_gene: TRBD2
v_gene: TRBV5-4
CDR3aa: CASSLPGLAGAHEQYF
CDR3nt: TGTGCCAGCAGCCTCCCGGGACTAGCGGGAGCCCACGAGCAGTACTTC

abundance: -
j_gene: TRBJ2-7
d_gene: -
v_gene: TRBV29-1
CDR3aa: CGVQDTYEQYF
CDR3nt: TGCGGCGTTCAGGACACCTACGAGCAGTACTTC

abundance: -
j_gene: TRBJ1-1
d_gene: -
v_gene: TRBV14
CDR3aa: CASSGRGGPDTEAFF
CDR3nt: TGTGCCAGCAGCGGACGCGGGGGGCCTGACACTGAAGCTTTCTTT

abundance: -
j_gene: TRBJ1-1
d_gene: -
v_gene: TRBV28
CDR3aa: CASSNRVDTEAFF
CDR3nt: TGTGCCAGCAGTAACAGGGTGGACACTGAAGCTTTCTTT

abundance: -
j_gene: TRBJ1-5
d_gene: TRBD1
v_gene: TRBV28
CDR3aa: CASRRDRGHQPQHF
CDR3nt: TGTGCCAGCAGGCGGGACAGAGGCCATCAGCCCCAGCATTTT

abundance: -
j_gene: TRBJ2-7
d_gene: -
v_gene: TRBV19
CDR3aa: CASRGALSSGYEQYF
CDR3nt: TGTGCCAGTAGGGGGGCCCTGTCTAGCGGCTACGAGCAGTACTTC

abundance: -
j_gene: TRBJ2-1
d_gene: -
v_gene: TRBV5-5
CDR3aa: CASSLLTGWGEQFF
CDR3nt: TGTGCCAGCAGCTTGTTAACGGGATGGGGTGAGCAGTTCTTC

abundance: -
j_gene: TRBJ1-1
d_gene: TRBD1
v_gene: TRBV4-1
CDR3aa: CASSLTARTGGDSTEAFF
CDR3nt: TGCGCCAGCAGCCTCACGGCCCGGACAGGGGGCGATTCCACTGAAGCTTTCTTT

abundance: -
j_gene: TRBJ2-1
d_gene: TRBD2
v_gene: TRBV5-6
CDR3aa: CASRLAGGPGNEQFF
CDR3nt: TGTGCCAGCAGACTAGCGGGAGGGCCGGGAAATGAGCAGTTCTTC

abundance: -
j_gene: TRBJ1-5
d_gene: -
v_gene: TRBV7-2
CDR3aa: CASSSGSRQPQHF
CDR3nt: TGTGCCAGCAGCTCAGGGTCCAGGCAGCCCCAGCATTTT

abundance: -
j_gene: TRBJ1-1
d_gene: -
v_gene: TRBV28
CDR3aa: CASSFLTENTEAFF
CDR3nt: TGTGCCAGCAGTTTCCTCACAGAGAACACTGAAGCTTTCTTT

abundance: -
j_gene: TRBJ2-1
d_gene: TRBD1
v_gene: TRBV2
CDR3aa: CASRTTGGWNEQFF
CDR3nt: TGTGCCAGCAGAACGACAGGGGGCTGGAATGAGCAGTTCTTC

abundance: -
j_gene: TRBJ1-4
d_gene: -
v_gene: TRBV11-2
CDR3aa: CASSLDRHNEKLFF
CDR3nt: TGTGCCAGCAGCTTAGACAGGCATAATGAAAAACTGTTTTTT

abundance: -
j_gene: TRBJ2-7
d_gene: -
v_gene: TRBV7-8
CDR3aa: CASSALAGTATYEQYF
CDR3nt: TGTGCCAGCAGCGCCTTAGCCGGGACTGCGACCTACGAGCAGTACTTC

abundance: -
j_gene: TRBJ2-2
d_gene: -
v_gene: TRBV5-1
CDR3aa: CASSPSAREDGELFF
CDR3nt: TGCGCCAGCAGCCCGAGCGCCAGGGAGGACGGGGAGCTGTTTTTT

abundance: -
j_gene: TRBJ1-1
d_gene: TRBD1
v_gene: TRBV2
CDR3aa: CASREGQGRAEAFF
CDR3nt: TGTGCCAGCAGGGAGGGACAGGGGCGCGCTGAAGCTTTCTTT

abundance: -
j_gene: TRBJ2-3
d_gene: -
v_gene: TRBV5-1
CDR3aa: CASSLVTGSTDTQYF
CDR3nt: TGCGCCAGCAGCTTGGTGACTGGCAGCACAGATACGCAGTATTTT

abundance: -
j_gene: TRBJ1-6
d_gene: -
v_gene: TRBV5-4
CDR3aa: CASRTDNSPLHF
CDR3nt: TGTGCCAGCAGGACAGATAATTCACCCCTCCACTTT

abundance: -
j_gene: TRBJ1-5
d_gene: -
v_gene: TRBV7-9
CDR3aa: CASSPRTSGPQHF
CDR3nt: TGTGCCAGCAGCCCAAGGACTAGCGGGCCCCAGCATTTT

abundance: once
j_gene: TRBJ2-2
d_gene: TRBD2
v_gene: TRBV28
CDR3aa: CASSPGTSENTGELFF
CDR3nt: TGTGCCAGCAGCCCCGGGACTAGCGAGAACACCGGGGAGCTGTTTTTT

abundance: -
j_gene: TRBJ2-5
d_gene: -
v_gene: TRBV6-5
CDR3aa: CASSYTGLYQETQYF
CDR3nt: TGTGCCAGCAGTTACACTGGACTCTACCAAGAGACCCAGTACTTC

abundance: -
j_gene: TRBJ2-3
d_gene: TRBD2
v_gene: TRBV5-4
CDR3aa: CASSSVAGVTDTQYF
CDR3nt: TGTGCCAGCAGCTCGGTAGCGGGGGTGACAGATACGCAGTATTTT

abundance: -
j_gene: TRBJ1-2
d_gene: -
v_gene: TRBV29-1
CDR3aa: CSVSVGREDYGYTF
CDR3nt: TGCAGCGTCTCAGTTGGCAGGGAGGACTATGGCTACACCTTC

abundance: -
j_gene: TRBJ1-2
d_gene: -
v_gene: TRBV27
CDR3aa: CASRGEDYGYTF
CDR3nt: TGTGCCAGCAGAGGCGAGGACTATGGCTACACCTTC

abundance: few
j_gene: TRBJ2-5
d_gene: TRBD1
v_gene: TRBV6-1
CDR3aa: CASSEQTGGQETQYF
CDR3nt: TGTGCCAGCAGTGAACAGACAGGGGGACAAGAGACCCAGTACTTC

abundance: -
j_gene: TRBJ2-1
d_gene: -
v_gene: TRBV7-8
CDR3aa: CASSLAGGSGLNEQFF
CDR3nt: TGTGCCAGCAGCTTAGCCGGGGGTTCGGGATTGAATGAGCAGTTCTTC

abundance: -
j_gene: TRBJ2-1
d_gene: -
v_gene: TRBV15
CDR3aa: CATSRDSPRGMMGNEQFF
CDR3nt: TGTGCCACCAGCAGAGATTCCCCACGGGGGATGATGGGGAATGAGCAGTTCTTC

abundance: -
j_gene: TRBJ2-1
d_gene: TRBD2
v_gene: TRBV11-2
CDR3aa: CASSLGGAGTSSYNEQFF
CDR3nt: TGTGCCAGCAGCCTCGGGGGAGCGGGGACTAGCTCCTACAATGAGCAGTTCTTC

abundance: once
j_gene: TRBJ2-7
d_gene: -
v_gene: TRBV7-9
CDR3aa: CASRFRVLYEQYF
CDR3nt: TGTGCCAGCAGGTTCCGGGTGCTCTACGAGCAGTACTTC

abundance: -
j_gene: TRBJ2-7
d_gene: TRBD1
v_gene: TRBV28
CDR3aa: CASSLYSGGSYEQYF
CDR3nt: TGTGCCAGCAGTTTATACTCAGGGGGCTCTTACGAGCAGTACTTC

abundance: few
j_gene: TRBJ1-4
d_gene: -
v_gene: TRBV6-6
CDR3aa: CASSPRGSNEKLFF
CDR3nt: TGTGCCAGCAGCCCCAGGGGTTCCAATGAAAAACTGTTTTTT

abundance: -
j_gene: TRBJ2-1
d_gene: -
v_gene: TRBV5-4
CDR3aa: CASSLDLTRNEQFF
CDR3nt: TGTGCCAGCAGCTTGGATCTTACTAGGAATGAGCAGTTCTTC

abundance: -
j_gene: TRBJ2-2
d_gene: TRBD2
v_gene: TRBV27
CDR3aa: CASSHSPGLAYTGELFF
CDR3nt: TGTGCCAGCAGCCACAGTCCGGGACTAGCTTACACCGGGGAGCTGTTTTTT

abundance: -
j_gene: TRBJ2-2
d_gene: TRBD2
v_gene: TRBV11-2
CDR3aa: CASSLGLALTGELFF
CDR3nt: TGTGCCAGCAGTTTAGGACTAGCACTCACCGGGGAGCTGTTTTTT

abundance: -
j_gene: TRBJ1-2
d_gene: TRBD1
v_gene: TRBV19
CDR3aa: CASSPGQGRYGYTF
CDR3nt: TGTGCCAGTAGTCCAGGACAGGGTCGCTATGGCTACACCTTC

abundance: -
j_gene: TRBJ2-2
d_gene: TRBD2
v_gene: TRBV7-9
CDR3aa: CSSSLTQGRGGTGELFF
CDR3nt: TGTTCCAGCAGCTTAACTCAGGGCCGCGGGGGGACCGGGGAGCTGTTTTTT

abundance: once
j_gene: TRBJ2-5
d_gene: -
v_gene: TRBV4-1
CDR3aa: CASSQDRVKETQYF
CDR3nt: TGCGCCAGCAGCCAAGATCGAGTTAAAGAGACCCAGTACTTC

abundance: -
j_gene: TRBJ1-2
d_gene: -
v_gene: TRBV11-2
CDR3aa: CASSLAGIYGYTF
CDR3nt: TGTGCCAGCAGCTTGGCAGGGATCTATGGCTACACCTTC

abundance: -
j_gene: TRBJ1-1
d_gene: -
v_gene: TRBV9
CDR3aa: CATKMGGLGTEAFF
CDR3nt: TGTGCCACCAAAATGGGGGGGTTGGGCACTGAAGCTTTCTTT

abundance: -
j_gene: TRBJ1-3
d_gene: TRBD1
v_gene: TRBV5-4
CDR3aa: CASSRDSNSGNTIYF
CDR3nt: TGTGCCAGCAGCCGGGACAGCAACTCTGGAAACACCATATATTTT

abundance: -
j_gene: TRBJ1-5
d_gene: -
v_gene: TRBV18
CDR3aa: CASSSQTHSNQPQHF
CDR3nt: TGTGCCAGCTCGTCGCAGACACATAGCAATCAGCCCCAGCATTTT